The 5 T cell receptor beta chains reported below all come from one sample, sequenced in a study of T cell responses to AZD1222 COVID-19 vaccine. The data were produced by immunoSEQ multiplex PCR, yet TCRdb's version contains in-frame clones alone and is incomplete. The data contain 130,000 or so clones, about 89% of them singletons. The source material was peripheral blood, sampled 28 days after the second dose of the MenACWY control vaccine. Receptor source: an adult who received the MenACWY meningococcal vaccine as a control.

The genes are TRBV27 and TRBJ2-5, with D possibly called TRBD1 or TRBD2 (7 bases each). Looked up from germline, CDR1 is MNHEY and CDR2 is SMNVEV (reference sequence). The CDR3 contains 14 residues. Trimming took off 2 bases at V and 5 bases at J, with 12 bases between the two ends. Written as DNA, the CDR3 is TGTGCCAGCAGTTTAAGCGGGACAGTGGAGACCCAGTACTTC. It translates to CASSLSGTVETQYF.

J is TRBJ2-5 and V is TRBV28; maybe TRBD2 (6 bases). The CDR3 sequence is 14 residues long. In germline, CDR1 is MDHEN, CDR2 SYDVKM. The V end lost 2 bases, the J end lost 6 bases, and 13 bases lay between the germline ends. Written as DNA, the CDR3 is TGTGCCAGCAGTTTAGTTGGGGGAGGAAAGACCCAGTACTTC. This codes for CASSLVGGGKTQYF.

The V call is TRBV5-4, the J call TRBJ2-7; 9 bases are a match to TRBD1. J was trimmed by 4 bases and V by 3 bases; bases with no gene match: 11. Germline CDR1 and CDR2: SGHNT and YYREEE (reference sequence). The CDR3 loop spans 16 amino acids. The CDR3 coding sequence is TGTGCCAGCAGCTCCTTTTTGGACAGGGGTTTATACGAGCAGTACTTC. This translates into CASSSFLDRGLYEQYF.

J is TRBJ2-4 and V is TRBV5-1, with D maybe TRBD2 (5 bases). Deletions cut 3 bases from V and 7 bases from J, with 8 bases between. This CDR3 has 12 residues. Germline CDR1 and CDR2: SGHRS and YFSETQ. Here the CDR3 DNA reads TGCGCCAGCAGCTCAGAGGGCAACATTCAGTACTTC. Its protein product is CASSSEGNIQYF.

V gene TRBV7-3 combines with J gene TRBJ2-7; 9 bases map to TRBD2. The CDR3 is 13 amino acids. V lost 2 bases and J lost 7; bases outside the gene matches: 3. CDR1 and CDR2 (germline): SGHTA, FQGTGA. The CDR3 sequence is CASSLGTSREQYF. In DNA form, the CDR3 reads TGTGCCAGCAGCTTAGGGACTAGCCGTGAGCAGTACTTC.